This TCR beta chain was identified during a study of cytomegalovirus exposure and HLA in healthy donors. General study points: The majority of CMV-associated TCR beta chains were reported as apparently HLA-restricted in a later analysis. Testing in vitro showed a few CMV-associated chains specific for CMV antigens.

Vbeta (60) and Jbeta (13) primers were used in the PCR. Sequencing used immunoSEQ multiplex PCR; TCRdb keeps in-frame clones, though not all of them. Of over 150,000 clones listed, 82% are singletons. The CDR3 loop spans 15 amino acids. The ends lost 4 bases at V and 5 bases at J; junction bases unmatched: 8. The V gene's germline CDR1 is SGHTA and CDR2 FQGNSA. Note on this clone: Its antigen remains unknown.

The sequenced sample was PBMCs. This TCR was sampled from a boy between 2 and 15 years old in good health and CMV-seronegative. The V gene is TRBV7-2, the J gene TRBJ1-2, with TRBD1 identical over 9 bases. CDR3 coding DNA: TGTGCCAGCAGCTCCCCCTGGACAGGGGTTTATGGCTACACCTTC. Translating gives CASSSPWTGVYGYTF.